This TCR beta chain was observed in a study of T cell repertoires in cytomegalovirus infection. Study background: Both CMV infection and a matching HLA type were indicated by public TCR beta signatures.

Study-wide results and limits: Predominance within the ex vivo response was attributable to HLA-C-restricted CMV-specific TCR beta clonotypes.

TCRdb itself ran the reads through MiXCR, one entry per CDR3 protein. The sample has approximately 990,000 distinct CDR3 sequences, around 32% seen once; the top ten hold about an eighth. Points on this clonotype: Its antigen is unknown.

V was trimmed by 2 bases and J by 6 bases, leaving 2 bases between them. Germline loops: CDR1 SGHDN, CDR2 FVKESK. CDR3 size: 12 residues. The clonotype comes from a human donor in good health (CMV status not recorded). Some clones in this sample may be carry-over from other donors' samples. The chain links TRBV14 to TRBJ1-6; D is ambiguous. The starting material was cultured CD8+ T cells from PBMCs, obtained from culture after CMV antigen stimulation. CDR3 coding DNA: TGTGCCAGCAGCCAATTTAATTCACCCCTCCACTTT. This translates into CASSQFNSPLHF.